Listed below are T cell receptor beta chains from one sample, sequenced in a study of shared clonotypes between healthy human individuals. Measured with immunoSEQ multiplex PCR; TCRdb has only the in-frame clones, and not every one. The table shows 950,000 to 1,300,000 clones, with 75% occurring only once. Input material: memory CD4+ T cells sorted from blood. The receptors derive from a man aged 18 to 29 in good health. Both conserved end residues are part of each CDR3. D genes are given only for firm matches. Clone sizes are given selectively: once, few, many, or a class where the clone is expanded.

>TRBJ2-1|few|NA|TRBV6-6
TGTGCCAGCACTCTACTAGCACAAAGCTCCTACAATGAGCAGTTCTTC
CASTLLAQSSYNEQFF
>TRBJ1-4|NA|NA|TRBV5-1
TGCGCCAGCAGCTTGGGGACGGATAATGAAAAACTGTTTTTT
CASSLGTDNEKLFF
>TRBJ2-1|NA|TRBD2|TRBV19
TGTGCCAGTAGTATTCCTGGAGCGGGAGGCCTGGTCTACAATGAGCAGTTCTTC
CASSIPGAGGLVYNEQFF
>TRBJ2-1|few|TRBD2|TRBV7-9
TGTGCCAGCAGCTACGAGACTAGCGGAAACAATGAGCAGTTCTTC
CASSYETSGNNEQFF
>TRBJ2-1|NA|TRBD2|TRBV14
TGTGCCAGCAGCCAAGATGGACTAGCGGGAATCTTC
CASSQDGLAGIF
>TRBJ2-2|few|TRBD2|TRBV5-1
TGCGCCAGCAGCCCGGGGACTAGCGGGGCGAACACCGGGGAGCTGTTTTTT
CASSPGTSGANTGELFF
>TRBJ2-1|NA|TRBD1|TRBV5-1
TGCGCCAGCAGCTCTGACAGGGACGGAAATGAGCAGTTCTTC
CASSSDRDGNEQFF
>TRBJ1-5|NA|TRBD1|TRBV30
TGTGCCTGGAGTGTCGATCAGGGGGTGGGTCAGCCCCAGCATTTT
CAWSVDQGVGQPQHF
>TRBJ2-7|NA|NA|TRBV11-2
TGTGCCAGCAGCTTAGGTTGGGGGGAAGACTCCTACGAGCAGTACTTC
CASSLGWGEDSYEQYF
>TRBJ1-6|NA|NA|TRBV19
TGTGCCAGTAGTATAGGACTATATAATAATTCACCCCTCCACTTT
CASSIGLYNNSPLHF
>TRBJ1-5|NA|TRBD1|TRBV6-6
TGTGCCAGCAGGACGACAGGGAGCAATCAGCCCCAGCATTTT
CASRTTGSNQPQHF
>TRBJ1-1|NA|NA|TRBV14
TGTGCCAGCAGCCAGGGGCTGAGGACTGAAGCTTTCTTT
CASSQGLRTEAFF
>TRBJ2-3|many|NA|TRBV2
TGTGCCAGCGCCCGATTCTCTGGGAGCACAGATACGCAGTATTTT
CASARFSGSTDTQYF
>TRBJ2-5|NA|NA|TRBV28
TGTGCCAGCAGTCGGGCCCAGCCCCGGGAGACCCAGTACTTC
CASSRAQPRETQYF
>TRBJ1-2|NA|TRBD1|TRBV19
TGTGCCAGTAGTTCCGGGACAGGGACTACTGGCTACACCTTC
CASSSGTGTTGYTF
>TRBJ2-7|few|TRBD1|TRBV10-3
TGTGCCATCAGTGGTGGACAGGTTGAGTACGAGCAGTACTTC
CAISGGQVEYEQYF
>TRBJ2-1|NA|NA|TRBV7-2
TGTGCCAGCAGCTCCGTGGACAATGAGCAGTTCTTC
CASSSVDNEQFF
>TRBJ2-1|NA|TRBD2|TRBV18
TGTGCCAGCTCACCGGGACTAAACAATGAGCAGTTCTTC
CASSPGLNNEQFF